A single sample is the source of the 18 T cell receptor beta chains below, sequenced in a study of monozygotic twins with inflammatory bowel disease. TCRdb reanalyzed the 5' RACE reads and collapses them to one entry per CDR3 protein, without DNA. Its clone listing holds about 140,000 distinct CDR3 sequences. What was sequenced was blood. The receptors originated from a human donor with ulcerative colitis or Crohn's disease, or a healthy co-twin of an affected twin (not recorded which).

This CDR3 is CASSSQPVYEQYF. This chain connects TRBV5-5 to TRBJ2-7; TCRdb's D call of TRBD1 is untestable without DNA. The V gene's germline CDR1 is SGHKS and CDR2 YYEKEE (reference sequence). The CDR3 loop spans 13 amino acids.

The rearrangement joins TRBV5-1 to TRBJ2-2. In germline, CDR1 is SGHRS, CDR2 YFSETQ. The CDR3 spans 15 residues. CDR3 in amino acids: CASRVEPMNTGELFF.

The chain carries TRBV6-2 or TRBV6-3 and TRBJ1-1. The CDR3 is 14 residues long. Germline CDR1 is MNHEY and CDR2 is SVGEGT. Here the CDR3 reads CASSYSLLNTEAFF.

This CDR3 reads CASRRTSGRVYNEQFF. This chain links TRBV12-3 or TRBV12-4 with TRBJ2-1; the D call from TCRdb, TRBD2, cannot be confirmed without DNA. CDR3 size: 16 residues.

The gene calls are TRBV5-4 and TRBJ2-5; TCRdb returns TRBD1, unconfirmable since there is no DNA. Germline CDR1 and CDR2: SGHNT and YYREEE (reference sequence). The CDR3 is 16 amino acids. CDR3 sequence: CASSLVGHMQQETQYF. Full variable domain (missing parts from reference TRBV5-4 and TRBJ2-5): ETGVTQSPTHLIKTRGQQVTLRCSSQSGHNTVSWYQQALGQGPQFIFQYYREEENGRGNFPPRFSGLQFPNYSSELNVNALELDDSALYLCASSLVGHMQQETQYFGPGTRLLVL.

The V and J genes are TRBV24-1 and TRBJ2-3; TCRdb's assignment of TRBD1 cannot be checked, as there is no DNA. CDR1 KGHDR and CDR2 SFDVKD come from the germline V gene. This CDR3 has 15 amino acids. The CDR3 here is CATSGQLADTDTQYF.

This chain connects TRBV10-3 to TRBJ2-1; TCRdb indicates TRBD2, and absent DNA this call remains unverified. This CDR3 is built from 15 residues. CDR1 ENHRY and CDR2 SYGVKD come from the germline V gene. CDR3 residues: CAISDTTSGINEQFF.

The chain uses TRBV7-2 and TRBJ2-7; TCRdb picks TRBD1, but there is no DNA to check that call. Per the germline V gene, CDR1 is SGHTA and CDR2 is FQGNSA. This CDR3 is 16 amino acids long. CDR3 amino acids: CASSLDLGRGTYEQYF.

CDR3: CATSRVEGGLFF. J is TRBJ2-2 and V is TRBV15; TCRdb designates TRBD2, a call that cannot be tested without DNA. CDR1 and CDR2 (germline): LNHNV, YYDKDF (reference sequence). The CDR3 extends over 12 amino acids.

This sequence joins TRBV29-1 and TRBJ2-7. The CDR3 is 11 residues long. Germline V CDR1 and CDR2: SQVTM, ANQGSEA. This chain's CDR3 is CSVPGLYEQYF.

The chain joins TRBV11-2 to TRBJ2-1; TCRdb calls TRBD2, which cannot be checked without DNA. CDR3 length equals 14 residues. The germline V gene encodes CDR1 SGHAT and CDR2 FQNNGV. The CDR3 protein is CASSLDPKRYEQFF.

CDR3 sequence: CASTAGLISTDTQYF. This chain joins TRBV7-2 and TRBJ2-3; TCRdb lists TRBD2, though no DNA is available to test this call. This CDR3 has 15 residues. Germline values: CDR1 SGHTA, CDR2 FQGNSA.

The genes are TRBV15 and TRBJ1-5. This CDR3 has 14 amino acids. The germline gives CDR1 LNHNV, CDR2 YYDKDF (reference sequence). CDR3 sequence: CATSREASNQPQHF.

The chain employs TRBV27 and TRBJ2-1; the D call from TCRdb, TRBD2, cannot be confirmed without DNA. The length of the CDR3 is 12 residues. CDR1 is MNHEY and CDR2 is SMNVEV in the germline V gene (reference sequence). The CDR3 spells CASSGELNEQFF.

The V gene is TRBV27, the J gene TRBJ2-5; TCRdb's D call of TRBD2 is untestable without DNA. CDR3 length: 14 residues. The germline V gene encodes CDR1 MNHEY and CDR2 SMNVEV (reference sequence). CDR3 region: CASSLLALKETQYF.

The CDR3 spells CASSPLWTMGEAFF. The V and J genes are TRBV2 and TRBJ1-1. This CDR3 is 14 amino acids long. Germline CDR1 SNHLY, CDR2 FYNNEI.

The CDR3 protein is CASSPRGDSWQPQHF. The rearrangement links TRBV7-9 to TRBJ1-5; TCRdb reports TRBD1, a call that lacks DNA to check it against. Germline assignment: CDR1 SEHNR and CDR2 FQNEAQ (reference sequence). The CDR3 is 15 amino acids.

CDR3 protein: CASSSPGGATNEKLFF. The rearrangement uses TRBV27 and TRBJ1-4; as DNA is missing, the TRBD1 call by TCRdb cannot be tested. This CDR3 spans 16 amino acids. Germline CDR1 reads MNHEY; CDR2 reads SMNVEV (reference sequence). Combining the CDR3 with reference TRBV27 and TRBJ1-4 gives the whole variable domain EAQVTQNPRYLITVTGKKLTVTCSQNMNHEYMSWYRQDPGLGLRQIYYSMNVEVTDKGDVPEGYKVSRKEKRNFPLILESPSPNQTSLYFCASSSPGGATNEKLFFGSGTQLSVL.